This TCR beta chain was recovered during a study of CD8 T cells in ankylosing spondylitis. V was clipped by 6 bases and J by 1 base, with 11 bases between them. Per germline, CDR1 SGHRS and CDR2 YFSETQ. The CDR3 is made up of 13 amino acids. General study points: As for the disease-linked clones, they showed a CD8+ phenotype and occurred at relatively low frequencies in peripheral blood.

Quantitative 5'-RACE with molecular barcodes was used to make the TCR beta libraries. TCRdb redid the calling of the 5' RACE reads with MiXCR, one entry per CDR3 protein. The sample contains approximately 260,000 distinct CDR3 sequences, approximately 9% of which appear only once. This clonotype showed up many times. Its cognate antigen is unknown. The receptor comes from a male donor with ankylosing spondylitis or in good health (not recorded which). The chain recombines TRBV5-1 with TRBJ2-7, with D tentatively TRBD2 (5 bases). Material: blood, either unsorted or a sorted T cell fraction (not recorded which). CDR3 coding DNA: TGCGCCAGCAAGCTAGAGGGTTCCTACGAGCAGTACTTC. Protein: CASKLEGSYEQYF.